The 26 T cell receptor beta chains in this list originate from one sample, sequenced in a study of blood T cells in healthy people across ages (dated by TCRdb to 2014 to 2015). The protocol used for the library was 5' RACE. The sample was run on an Illumina HiSeq 2500. A second roughly 6 to 11 cycle PCR used a sample-barcoded 5' primer and a J-beta primer mix. TCRdb's own reprocessing of the public reads used fastp at Q25 and MiXCR and kept productive beta chains. When rows share a CDR3 protein, they turn into one entry using the most common DNA and genes. Across this sample there are some 700,000 distinct CDR3 sequences, with more than 40% seen only once. The top ten clonotypes cover 20% to 25% of the sample. The material sequenced was blood. The receptors here all came from a woman aged 60-75 years in good health.

The chain combines TRBV5-4 with TRBJ1-1, with a weak D call TRBD1 (6 bases). The V end was cut by 5 bases, the J end by 0 bases, with 11 bases between. Germline assignment: CDR1 SGHNT and CDR2 YYREEE (reference sequence). The CDR3 totals 14 residues. The CDR3 loop reads CASRPDSLNTEAFF. The CDR3 DNA is TGTGCCAGCAGACCGGACAGCCTGAACACTGAAGCTTTCTTT.

This clonotype has just a few counts. This chain links TRBV10-3 with TRBJ2-5, with D unclear. There are 12 residues in the CDR3. CDR1 ENHRY and CDR2 SYGVKD come from the germline V gene. V lost 0 bases to trimming and J lost 11 bases, with 10 bases between them. The CDR3 protein is CAISESEVEQYF. The CDR3 region has the DNA TGTGCCATCAGTGAGTCTGAGGTTGAGCAGTACTTC.

The rearrangement links TRBV29-1 to TRBJ2-5; D might be TRBD1 or TRBD2, each matching 5 bases. The germline V gene has CDR1 SQVTM and CDR2 ANQGSEA. This CDR3 comprises 14 residues. Trimming stripped 6 bases from V and 4 bases from J, with 18 bases between. The CDR3 coding sequence is TGCAGCGTGGTAGGGACCCCCGAGGGAGAGACCCAGTACTTC. Protein product: CSVVGTPEGETQYF.

V gene TRBV7-2 combines with J gene TRBJ2-1; 13 bases are a match to TRBD2. This CDR3 contains 19 residues. Looked up from germline, CDR1 is SGHTA and CDR2 is FQGNSA. Germline trimming cut 5 bases from V and 0 bases from J; bases unmatched to any gene: 10. CDR3 amino acids: CASSPPGLAGSSSYNEQFF. The CDR3 bases are TGTGCCAGCAGCCCCCCGGGACTAGCGGGATCTAGCTCCTACAATGAGCAGTTCTTC.

This clonotype was recorded at least ten times. The chain combines TRBV12-3 or TRBV12-4 with TRBJ2-5; 7 positions agree with TRBD1. V lost 4 bases to trimming and J lost 5 bases; unmatched junction nucleotides: 4. CDR3 length equals 13 residues. The CDR3 here is CASSSRQGETQYF. CDR3 nucleotides: TGTGCCAGCAGTTCTAGACAGGGTGAGACCCAGTACTTC.

V gene TRBV7-9 combines with J gene TRBJ2-5, with 7 nucleotides matching TRBD2. J was trimmed by 2 bases and V by 2 bases; bases with no gene match: 11. The CDR3 contains 17 residues. Per germline, CDR1 SEHNR and CDR2 FQNEAQ (reference sequence). Written as DNA, the CDR3 is TGTGCCAGCAGCTTACTGTCGGGTCTAGCGGCACAAGAGACCCAGTACTTC. It translates to CASSLLSGLAAQETQYF.

The genes are TRBV3-1 and TRBJ2-7, with 9 bases that match TRBD2. The CDR3 runs 15 residues. The V segment lost 4 bases and the J segment 2 bases; nucleotides outside the gene matches: 6. Germline-derived CDR1 and CDR2 are LGHDT and YNNKEL (reference sequence). The CDR3 reads CASSPLAGLPYEQYF. The CDR3 DNA is TGTGCCAGCAGCCCGCTAGCGGGGCTCCCCTACGAGCAGTACTTC.

This clonotype was observed a few times. The chain is built from TRBV5-1 and TRBJ2-7; no clear D. Deletions cut 0 bases from V and 0 bases from J, with 10 bases between. Germline V gene sequence: CDR1 SGHRS, CDR2 YFSETQ. The CDR3 totals 15 residues. CDR3 DNA: TGCGCCAGCAGCTTGGTGGCTGCCAGCTCCTACGAGCAGTACTTC. Residues: CASSLVAASSYEQYF. Filled out from reference TRBV5-1 and TRBJ2-7, the complete variable domain reads KAGVTQTPRYLIKTRGQQVTLSCSPISGHRSVSWYQQTPGQGLQFLFEYFSETQRNKGNFPGRFSGRQFSNSRSEMNVSTLELGDSALYLCASSLVAASSYEQYFGPGTRLTVT.

This chain links TRBV12-3 or TRBV12-4 with TRBJ2-7; 9 nucleotides agree with TRBD2. This CDR3 is built from 17 residues. V gave up 1 base and J gave up 4 bases; unmatched junction bases: 11. The CDR3 sequence: CASSLGRSGSLRYEQYF. CDR3 DNA: TGTGCCAGCAGTTTAGGGCGTAGCGGGAGCCTTCGGTACGAGCAGTACTTC.

A word on this clonotype: An end of the junction differs from the germline gene, which may be a read error. The CDR3 reads CSAGSPGHNSPLHF. The CDR3, as DNA: TGCAGTGCTGGGTCCCCGGGACATAACTCACCCCTCCACTTT. J is TRBJ1-6 and V is TRBV20-1; TRBD1 is a possible D gene (6 bases). The CDR3 covers 14 residues. CDR1 is DFQATT and CDR2 is SNEGSKA in the germline V gene (reference sequence).

The chain couples TRBV29-1 to TRBJ2-4; 8 nucleotides match TRBD1. The J call is in doubt because the DNA end fits TRBJ2-7 better. The CDR3 consists of 13 residues. Germline V gene data show CDR1 as SQVTM and CDR2 as ANQGSEA. The CDR3 sequence is CSVHETGADEQYF. In nucleotides, the CDR3 is TGCAGCGTCCATGAGACAGGGGCGGACGAGCAGTACTTC.

This clonotype was recorded a few times. The J gene is TRBJ1-1, the V gene TRBV27, with no clear D. Germline CDR1 reads MNHEY; CDR2 reads SMNVEV (reference sequence). Deletions cut 5 bases from V and 2 bases from J, with 18 bases between. CDR3 length equals 16 residues. CDR3 protein: CASSLTGPPLNTEAFF. CDR3 DNA sequence: TGTGCCAGCAGTCTAACCGGGCCGCCGTTAAACACTGAAGCTTTCTTT.

The chain uses TRBV12-3 or TRBV12-4 and TRBJ2-3; 7 bases are a match to TRBD2. V was pared by 2 bases and J by 3 bases, with 2 bases of the junction left unmatched. This CDR3 is built from 14 residues. CDR3 sequence: CASSLSGETDTQYF. The CDR3 nucleotides read TGTGCCAGCAGTTTAAGCGGGGAGACAGATACGCAGTATTTT.

This clonotype appeared a few times. The chain has TRBV12-3 or TRBV12-4 and TRBJ1-2; D ambiguous. Trimming stripped 3 bases from V and 1 base from J, with 6 bases between. This CDR3 is built from 13 residues. The DNA of the CDR3 is TGTGCCAGCAGTTTCTTTGATAACTATGGCTACACCTTC. Translation: CASSFFDNYGYTF.

The chain combines TRBV28 with TRBJ2-7; D call uncertain. The CDR3 runs to 14 residues. Germline CDR1 is MDHEN and CDR2 is SYDVKM. Between the trimmed V and J ends, which lost 1 base and 1 base, there was a span of 8 bases. The CDR3 DNA is TGTGCCAGCAGTTTATATTGGGGATCCTACGAGCAGTACTTC. Its translation is CASSLYWGSYEQYF.

The chain carries TRBV20-1 and TRBJ1-2, with no clear D. This CDR3 spans 12 amino acids. From germline, CDR1 is DFQATT and CDR2 SNEGSKA (reference sequence). V was shortened by 2 bases and J by 8 bases, with 12 bases between the two germline ends. CDR3 protein: CSARNPGSGYTF. The CDR3 bases are TGCAGTGCTAGAAATCCCGGGAGCGGCTACACCTTC.

This clonotype has a handful of counts. The chain links TRBV20-1 to TRBJ2-5; 9 positions match TRBD2. The DNA end is more similar to TRBJ2-7, so the J call may be wrong. The CDR3 totals 14 residues. CDR1 is DFQATT and CDR2 is SNEGSKA in the germline V gene (reference sequence). The CDR3 spells CSALPGLALSEQYF. The CDR3 coding sequence is TGCAGTGCTCTTCCGGGACTAGCTTTATCCGAGCAGTACTTC.

V is TRBV20-1 and J is TRBJ2-5; D is uncertain. CDR1 is DFQATT and CDR2 is SNEGSKA in the germline V gene (reference sequence). CDR3 length equals 13 residues. Trimming left V 4 bases short and J 0 bases short, with 9 bases between. The CDR3 DNA follows: TGCAGTGCTATAGGGCAATACCAAGAGACCCAGTACTTC. Protein product: CSAIGQYQETQYF.

The chain combines TRBV24-1 with TRBJ2-3; D is unclear. The CDR3 covers 11 residues. Germline V gene sequence: CDR1 KGHDR, CDR2 SFDVKD. V was trimmed by 5 bases and J by 6 bases, leaving 5 bases between them. CDR3 loop: CATSVSDTQYF. For the CDR3, the DNA is TGTGCCACCAGTGTTTCCGATACGCAGTATTTT.

This clonotype was detected a few times. The chain combines TRBV27 with TRBJ1-5; a possible D gene is TRBD1 (5 bases). Trimming left V 7 bases short and J 2 bases short, with 15 bases between. Germline V gene data show CDR1 as MNHEY and CDR2 as SMNVEV (reference sequence). The CDR3 has 15 residues. The CDR3 reads CASKLGGVGNQPQHF. In DNA form, the CDR3 reads TGTGCCAGCAAACTAGGAGGGGTTGGCAATCAGCCCCAGCATTTT.

The chain is built from TRBV21-1 and TRBJ1-2; TRBD1 is the table's D call and was not checked against the DNA. TRBV21-1 is a pseudogene. The length of the CDR3 is 16 residues. CDR3 in amino acids: CASSILGGHRDNRYTF. CDR3 coding DNA: TGTGCCAGCAGCATACTGGGGGGGCACAGGGATAATCGCTACACCTTC.

This clonotype is a singleton in its sample. This chain uses TRBV4-1 with TRBJ1-4; D is undetermined. Germline CDR1 MGHRA, CDR2 YSYEKL. The CDR3 length is 12 residues. Trimming cost V 0 bases and J 15 bases, with 11 bases left between them. CDR3 coding DNA: TGCGCCAGCAGCCAAGAAATGGTGAACTTGTTTTTT. This codes for CASSQEMVNLFF.

This clonotype was recorded a few times. The chain employs TRBV2 and TRBJ2-4; D is undetermined. There are 10 residues in the CDR3. CDR1 and CDR2 (germline): SNHLY, FYNNEI. Trimming left V 3 bases short and J 8 bases short, with 2 bases between. Here the CDR3 DNA reads TGTGCCAGCAGTGATGACATTCAGTACTTC. Protein product: CASSDDIQYF.

V and J are TRBV9 and TRBJ1-1; D unclear. Germline assignment: CDR1 SGDLS and CDR2 YYNGEE. CDR3 length: 13 residues. V shed 0 bases and J shed 7 bases, with 10 bases lying between them. CDR3 loop: CASSVEGQDEAFF. The CDR3 region has the DNA TGTGCCAGCAGCGTAGAGGGTCAAGATGAAGCTTTCTTT.

The chain links TRBV14 to TRBJ2-7, with D perhaps TRBD2 (5 bases). This CDR3 spans 15 amino acids. In germline, CDR1 is SGHDN, CDR2 FVKESK. The ends were cut back, 1 base at V and 1 base at J, with 11 bases in the middle. CDR3 nucleotide sequence: TGTGCCAGCAGCCAAGCGTTCGAGGGTTCCTACGAGCAGTACTTC. Its translation: CASSQAFEGSYEQYF.

The chain combines TRBV2 with TRBJ2-1, with 7 nucleotides matching TRBD1. Trimming at V came to 10 bases and at J to 6 bases, leaving 9 bases not matched to a gene. The CDR3 has 13 amino acids. Germline CDR1 is SNHLY and CDR2 is FYNNEI. The CDR3 DNA reads as TGTGCCAACAACCCGGGACAGCCCAATGAGCAGTTCTTC. As protein: CANNPGQPNEQFF.